Included here is one TCR beta chain sequence, with context. This specimen belongs to a study of blood T cell repertoires in COVID-19. Study-wide context: There were acute and convalescent COVID-19 samples, and they came from the United States, Italy and Spain. PBMCs, B-cell-depleted T cells, or T cells were the source of the cDNA or gDNA that made up the material.

The V gene end was trimmed by 5 bases and the J gene end by 6 bases; junction bases not matched to a gene: 7. The CDR3 spans 13 residues. Germline V lookup: CDR1 SQVTM, CDR2 ANQGSEA. Original data processing: Amplification of reference gene primers provided the estimated nucleated cell counts. The data were produced by immunoSEQ multiplex PCR, yet TCRdb's version contains in-frame clones alone and is incomplete. V and J calls and clone size are copied from that table; D and trimming were computed from the DNA. The data contain 200,000 or so clones, over 75% of them singletons. The chain combines TRBV29-1 with TRBJ1-5; 7 positions agree with TRBD1. This receptor was obtained from a human donor with active or convalescent COVID-19. The donor label of this sample is uncertain. The sample comprised peripheral blood. The CDR3 region is CSVSNRGGQPQHF. The CDR3 DNA follows: TGCAGCGTTTCTAACAGGGGAGGTCAGCCCCAGCATTTT.